This entry describes one TCR beta chain. The sample comes from a study of human T cells and chemical hapten exposure. Whole-study context: Per-sample TCR yields varied mainly from small pooled library volume differences.

Time point defined: healthy volunteer bleed at 6 weeks. It was from unfractionated whole blood that total RNA was extracted. Single cDNA molecules in the library carried unique molecular identifiers attached during preparation. TCRdb itself ran the RACE reads through MiXCR, one entry per CDR3 protein. The sample holds under 90,000 distinct CDR3 sequences, about 8.7% seen once. This CDR3 has 14 amino acids. Deletions cut 3 bases from V and 7 bases from J, with 13 bases between. The V gene's germline CDR1 is LGHDT and CDR2 YNNKEL (reference sequence). This clonotype was obtained from a male donor in good health. Some clones in this sample may be carry-over from other donors' samples. The rearrangement joins TRBV3-1 to TRBJ1-5; D is possibly TRBD1 (6 bases). The specimen sequenced was whole blood. CDR3 region: CASSQGNGGQPQHF. For the CDR3, the DNA is TGTGCCAGCAGCCAGGGGAACGGGGGCCAGCCCCAGCATTTT.